What follows describes a single T cell receptor beta chain. CDR3 size: 14 residues. Germline V gene sequence: CDR1 SGHNT, CDR2 YENEEA. Trimming left V 3 bases short and J 10 bases short, with 19 bases between. Both 60 Vbeta primers and 13 Jbeta primers went into the PCR. Profiled with immunoSEQ multiplex PCR; TCRdb holds only in-frame clones, not every one. The data contain around 120,000 clones, 70% to 85% of them seen just once; the ten biggest clones take up approximately 10%. This entry comes from a study of cytomegalovirus exposure and HLA in healthy donors. This clonotype was obtained from a woman aged 45-59 years in good health and CMV-seropositive. This chain links TRBV11-3 with TRBJ2-7; TRBD1 might be the D (6 bases). Sequenced input: PBMCs. The CDR3 region is CASSLGRRDNLQYF. CDR3 coding DNA: TGTGCCAGCAGCTTGGGTCGCCGGGACAACCTCCAGTACTTC.